Below are 25 T cell receptor beta chains sequenced from a single sample in a study of blood T cell repertoires in COVID-19. Method: immunoSEQ multiplex PCR; TCRdb's copy keeps in-frame clones and lacks some. The sample consists of some 320,000 clones, approximately 85% of them appearing once. Material: peripheral blood. These receptor sequences come from a human donor in a cohort sampled during active COVID-19.

The DNA for the CDR3 is TGTGCCAGCACCCAAGAGGGGAACACTGAAGCTTTCTTT. Translation: CASTQEGNTEAFF. V usage is TRBV6-5 and J usage is TRBJ1-1, with unresolved D. Germline lookup yields CDR1 MNHEY and CDR2 SVGAGI. The CDR3 contains 13 residues. V lost 7 bases to trimming and J lost 1 base, with 10 bases between them.

This chain links TRBV10-3 with TRBJ1-6; TRBD1 aligns across 7 bases. The CDR3 extends over 15 amino acids. Germline-derived CDR1 and CDR2 are ENHRY and SYGVKD. Losses at the gene ends were 2 bases for V and 8 bases for J; bases not matched to a gene: 6. In DNA form, the CDR3 reads TGTGCCATCAGTGAGATTAGGGGGCAGGATTCACCCCTCCACTTT. Translating it yields CAISEIRGQDSPLHF.

The count of this clone is one. The genes are TRBV5-4 and TRBJ1-1; 8 positions agree with TRBD1. Germline-derived CDR1 and CDR2 are SGHNT and YYREEE (reference sequence). The J segment lost 1 base and the V segment lost 4 bases, leaving 3 bases of the junction unmatched. The CDR3 contains 14 residues. The CDR3 sequence: CASSLGQENTEAFF. In DNA form, the CDR3 reads TGTGCCAGCAGCCTGGGACAGGAGAACACTGAAGCTTTCTTT.

The V gene is TRBV27, the J gene TRBJ2-7; D might be TRBD2 (5 bases). The CDR3 is 14 residues long. Germline lookup yields CDR1 MNHEY and CDR2 SMNVEV (reference sequence). With 3 bases removed from V and 2 bases from J, the gap between germline ends came to 11 bases. The CDR3 loop is CASSFAGEPYEQYF. Here the CDR3 DNA reads TGTGCCAGCAGTTTTGCCGGGGAGCCCTACGAGCAGTACTTC.

This clone has only a few counts. The chain's CDR3 is CASGLVLGGTQPQHF. The CDR3 coding sequence is TGTGCTAGTGGTTTGGTCTTGGGGGGGACTCAGCCCCAGCATTTT. The chain uses TRBV12-5 and TRBJ1-5, with D perhaps TRBD1 (5 bases). Germline V gene data show CDR1 as LGHNT and CDR2 as FRNRAP. The CDR3 is 15 residues long. The ends were cut back, 0 bases at V and 6 bases at J, with 12 bases in the middle.

The V gene is TRBV7-7, the J gene TRBJ2-2, with a weak D call TRBD1 (5 bases). The CDR3 runs to 13 residues. The germline V gene has CDR1 SSHAT and CDR2 FNYEAQ (reference sequence). V was pared by 2 bases and J by 5 bases, with 6 bases between. CDR3: CASSLQGTGELFF. Written as DNA, the CDR3 is TGTGCCAGCAGCTTACAGGGAACCGGGGAGCTGTTTTTT.

The chain uses TRBV7-2 and TRBJ2-1; tentatively, D is TRBD2 (5 bases). CDR3 length: 13 amino acids. In germline, CDR1 is SGHTA, CDR2 FQGNSA. Trimming removed 3 bases from V and 2 bases from J, with 5 bases in between. The CDR3 nucleotides are TGTGCCAGCAGCTTCGGGACCTACAATGAGCAGTTCTTC. This sequence encodes CASSFGTYNEQFF.

This clone was observed once. The V gene is TRBV19, the J gene TRBJ1-1, with D perhaps TRBD1 (6 bases). This CDR3 has 15 residues. V was cut by 5 bases and J by 5 bases, with 18 bases left in between. Germline V gene sequence: CDR1 LNHDA, CDR2 SQIVND (reference sequence). The CDR3 nucleotides read TGTGCCAGTAGTCCGTCGATACAGGGATGGACTGAAGCTTTCTTT. Its protein is CASSPSIQGWTEAFF.

This clone was seen only a few times. The chain employs TRBV19 and TRBJ2-2; D remains ambiguous. Trimming took 3 bases from V and 0 from J, leaving 11 bases between them. Germline loops: CDR1 LNHDA, CDR2 SQIVND (reference sequence). CDR3 length: 16 residues. The CDR3 bases are TGTGCCAGTAGTATGGGCGAACCCTCGAACACCGGGGAGCTGTTTTTT. It codes for CASSMGEPSNTGELFF.

The chain combines TRBV7-2 with TRBJ1-4; a weak D match, TRBD1 (5 bases). The germline CDR1 and CDR2 sequences are SGHTA and FQGNSA. The CDR3 extends over 13 amino acids. The ends were cut back, 0 bases at V and 6 bases at J, with 5 bases in the middle. CDR3 loop: CASSLARDEKLFF. The CDR3 DNA reads TGTGCCAGCAGCTTAGCCAGGGATGAAAAACTGTTTTTT.

This chain connects TRBV18 to TRBJ2-7; D possibly corresponds to TRBD1 (5 bases). The V and J ends lost 1 base and 3 bases respectively, with 10 bases between them. CDR3 length: 14 amino acids. Germline V gene lookup returns CDR1 KGHSH and CDR2 LQKENI. This CDR3 is CASSPRTDNYEQYF. The CDR3 bases are TGTGCCAGCTCACCACGGACGGACAACTACGAGCAGTACTTC. Looking up the rest from reference TRBV18 and TRBJ2-7 gives the full variable domain: NAGVMQNPRHLVRRRGQEARLRCSPMKGHSHVYWYRQLPEEGLKFMVYLQKENIIDESGMPKERFSAEFPKEGPSILRIQQVVRGDSAAYFCASSPRTDNYEQYFGPGTRLTVT.

The rearrangement uses TRBV27 and TRBJ1-2; D is possibly TRBD1 (5 bases). CDR3 length: 16 residues. Trimming removed 5 bases at V and 4 bases at J, with 20 bases between. From germline, CDR1 is MNHEY and CDR2 SMNVEV (reference sequence). The CDR3 nucleotides are TGTGCCAGCAGTCGCCGGGGGGGAGCAGCCTCCTATGGCTACACCTTC. Translating gives CASSRRGGAASYGYTF.

The chain combines TRBV3-1 (or the pseudogene TRBV3-2) with TRBJ2-7; D may be TRBD2 (6 bases). Trimming stripped 4 bases from V and 3 bases from J, with 16 bases between. The CDR3 has 15 amino acids. The germline CDR1 and CDR2 sequences are LGHDT and YNNKEL (reference sequence). CDR3 sequence: CASSPARGDGYEQYF. The CDR3 DNA sequence: TGTGCCAGCAGCCCCGCTCGCGGGGATGGCTACGAGCAGTACTTC.

This clone was counted once. At one end, the junction sequence differs from germline, possibly due to a read error. This sequence joins TRBV6-1 and TRBJ1-1; D not resolved. This CDR3 comprises 16 residues. Per germline, CDR1 MNHNS and CDR2 SASEGT. CDR3 nucleotides: TGTGCCAGCAGCGAAGCTCGGTGGTCTGGGAACACTGAAGCTTTCTTT. It translates to CASSEARWSGNTEAFF.

The rearrangement uses TRBV11-3 and TRBJ1-3; TRBD1 might be the D (6 bases). This CDR3 comprises 16 residues. Germline V gene data show CDR1 as SGHNT and CDR2 as YENEEA. V gave up 5 bases and J gave up 0 bases, with 14 bases separating them. CDR3 nucleotide sequence: TGTGCCAGCAGCCAGGGACACCAGAACTCTGGAAACACCATATATTTT. Translated, it gives CASSQGHQNSGNTIYF.

The chain is built from TRBV5-8 and TRBJ2-2; 11 bases line up with TRBD2. The junction had 11 bases not matched to a gene; V was cut back by 4 bases and J by 6 bases. CDR1 SGHTS and CDR2 YDEGEE come from the germline V gene. The CDR3 contains 17 residues. In DNA form, the CDR3 reads TGTGCCAGCAGCCTCCCACTTAGCGGGGGGGATCCCGGGGAGCTGTTTTTT. This translates into CASSLPLSGGDPGELFF. Together with reference TRBV5-8 and TRBJ2-2, the CDR3 gives the full variable domain: EAGVTQSPTHLIKTRGQQATLRCSPISGHTSVYWYQQALGLGLQFLLWYDEGEERNRGNFPPRFSGRQFPNYSSELNVNALELEDSALYLCASSLPLSGGDPGELFFGEGSRLTVL.

The V gene is TRBV10-3, the J gene TRBJ1-1, with 9 bases that match TRBD1. The CDR3 is 14 residues long. Germline CDR1 ENHRY, CDR2 SYGVKD. Trimming took 4 bases from V and 3 from J; bases not matched to a gene: 3. CDR3 DNA sequence: TGTGCCATCAGTGGGGGACAGGGATACACTGAAGCTTTCTTT. Amino acids: CAISGGQGYTEAFF.

This chain uses TRBV2 with TRBJ1-1, with unresolved D. Trimming pared 4 bases from V and 0 bases from J, leaving 6 bases between. CDR3 length: 13 amino acids. Germline lookup yields CDR1 SNHLY and CDR2 FYNNEI. The CDR3 here is CASSADLNTEAFF. The CDR3 DNA reads TGTGCCAGCAGTGCGGACTTGAACACTGAAGCTTTCTTT.

This chain joins TRBV24-1 and TRBJ1-4; D gene unclear. V gave up 4 bases and J gave up 7 bases, with 9 bases separating them. Germline V gene lookup returns CDR1 KGHDR and CDR2 SFDVKD. This CDR3 is built from 13 residues. The CDR3, as DNA: TGTGCCACCAGTGAACCTGAGGGTGAAAAACTGTTTTTT. It yields the protein CATSEPEGEKLFF.

V usage is TRBV6-5 and J usage is TRBJ2-2; unclear D gene. The germline V gene has CDR1 MNHEY and CDR2 SVGAGI. The CDR3 extends over 13 amino acids. V was trimmed by 4 bases and J by 6 bases, leaving 9 bases between them. Here the CDR3 reads CASSSVKSGELFF. The CDR3 DNA sequence: TGTGCCAGCAGTTCGGTGAAATCCGGGGAGCTGTTTTTT.

This chain links TRBV30 with TRBJ2-7; D is uncertain. This CDR3 region has 12 residues. V lost 3 bases, J lost 4 bases, and 10 bases lay in between. CDR1 is GTSNPN and CDR2 is SVGIG in the germline V gene (reference sequence). The CDR3: CAWSSRTYEQYF. Written as DNA, the CDR3 is TGTGCCTGGAGCAGTCGAACGTACGAGCAGTACTTC.

The chain couples TRBV6-5 to TRBJ1-1, with a tentative D call TRBD1 (5 bases). V was pared by 1 base and J by 7 bases, with 16 bases between. Germline V lookup: CDR1 MNHEY, CDR2 SVGAGI. The CDR3 contains 15 residues. The CDR3: CASSYLGSRTGEAFF. In DNA, the CDR3 is TGTGCCAGCAGTTACTTGGGCAGCAGAACAGGTGAAGCTTTCTTT.

The gene calls are TRBV9 and TRBJ1-4; 9 positions match TRBD1. Per the germline V gene, CDR1 is SGDLS and CDR2 is YYNGEE. Trimming removed 4 bases from V and 8 bases from J; junction bases left unmatched: 9. The CDR3 consists of 15 residues. This CDR3 is CASSIQGAMGEKLFF. The CDR3 nucleotides read TGTGCCAGCAGCATACAGGGGGCAATGGGAGAAAAACTGTTTTTT.

This clone showed up just a few times. CDR3 amino acids: CASGDGRGITQYF. CDR3 bases: TGTGCCAGCGGGGACGGGAGGGGGATTACGCAGTATTTT. V gene TRBV27 combines with J gene TRBJ2-3, with TRBD2 matching over 8 bases. CDR3 length: 13 amino acids. The V segment lost 8 bases and the J segment 8 bases; nucleotides outside the gene matches: 9. Looked up from germline, CDR1 is MNHEY and CDR2 is SMNVEV (reference sequence).

The gene calls are TRBV6-5 and TRBJ2-1; a weak D match, TRBD1 (7 bases). Germline-derived CDR1 and CDR2 are MNHEY and SVGAGI. The length of the CDR3 is 12 residues. Trimming removed 6 bases at V and 12 bases at J, with 15 bases between. This CDR3 is CASRAQGGRQFF. CDR3 DNA sequence: TGTGCCAGCAGGGCCCAGGGGGGTAGGCAGTTCTTC.